The rows below give T cell receptor beta chains drawn from one sample of a study of cytomegalovirus exposure and HLA in healthy donors. Sequencing used immunoSEQ multiplex PCR; TCRdb keeps in-frame clones, though not all of them. The data contain about 190,000 clones, almost 85% of them seen just once; the ten biggest clones take up 0.25% to 0.3%. The source material was PBMCs. The source of these receptors is a boy aged 10-17 years in good health and CMV-seronegative. Both conserved end residues are part of each CDR3. Some rows mark clone size as missing; the rest say once, few, many or name a class of expanded clone.

j_gene: TRBJ1-2; abundance: -; v_gene: TRBV5-1; CDR3aa: CASSLEGAGYYGYTF
j_gene: TRBJ1-5; abundance: -; v_gene: TRBV27; CDR3aa: CASSPHRVDQPQHF
j_gene: TRBJ1-5; abundance: -; v_gene: TRBV28; CDR3aa: CASSVTGTANQPQHF
j_gene: TRBJ1-2; abundance: -; v_gene: TRBV5-6; CDR3aa: CASSLRGMGYGYTF
j_gene: TRBJ1-4; abundance: once; v_gene: TRBV11-3; CDR3aa: CASQERDRGERLFF
j_gene: TRBJ1-4; abundance: -; v_gene: TRBV15; CDR3aa: CATSRESGESEKLLF
j_gene: TRBJ2-1; abundance: -; v_gene: TRBV2; CDR3aa: CASIDSKLAGQHYNEQFF
j_gene: TRBJ2-7; abundance: -; v_gene: TRBV30; CDR3aa: CAWSVIRYEQYF
j_gene: TRBJ2-2; abundance: -; v_gene: TRBV4-3; CDR3aa: CASSQAETGELFF
j_gene: TRBJ1-6; abundance: -; v_gene: TRBV7-9; CDR3aa: CASSRRGGESPLHF
j_gene: TRBJ2-5; abundance: -; v_gene: TRBV2; CDR3aa: CASRDRGLQETQYF
j_gene: TRBJ1-4; abundance: -; v_gene: TRBV28; CDR3aa: CASSLWTVATNEKLFF
j_gene: TRBJ1-1; abundance: -; v_gene: TRBV4-1; CDR3aa: CASSQEGSLPFTEAFF
j_gene: TRBJ2-2; abundance: -; v_gene: TRBV7-8; CDR3aa: CASSPSAGEFTGELFF
j_gene: TRBJ1-5; abundance: few; v_gene: TRBV10-2; CDR3aa: CASSESGGGSNQPQHF
j_gene: TRBJ2-1; abundance: -; v_gene: TRBV19; CDR3aa: CASSIDHRDEQFF
j_gene: TRBJ2-7; abundance: -; v_gene: TRBV7-2; CDR3aa: CASSFKGSIYEQYF
j_gene: TRBJ2-1; abundance: -; v_gene: TRBV9; CDR3aa: CASSVLEASYNEQFF
j_gene: TRBJ1-5; abundance: -; v_gene: TRBV28; CDR3aa: CASSRQGGYRPQHF
j_gene: TRBJ2-7; abundance: -; v_gene: TRBV7-2; CDR3aa: CASSLGGPYEQYF
j_gene: TRBJ2-7; abundance: few; v_gene: TRBV7-8; CDR3aa: CASSLGTGLTYEQYF
j_gene: TRBJ1-5; abundance: -; v_gene: TRBV11-2; CDR3aa: CASSLDFYSNQPQHF
j_gene: TRBJ2-5; abundance: -; v_gene: TRBV19; CDR3aa: CASSIHVGGQETQYF
j_gene: TRBJ2-5; abundance: -; v_gene: TRBV30; CDR3aa: CAWSQGTVLRTTQYF
j_gene: TRBJ2-5; abundance: once; v_gene: TRBV5-1; CDR3aa: CASSLSGGDQETQYF
j_gene: TRBJ1-5; abundance: once; v_gene: TRBV9; CDR3aa: CASSTQTNQPQHF
j_gene: TRBJ1-2; abundance: -; v_gene: TRBV9; CDR3aa: CASSVDARGTGYTF
j_gene: TRBJ2-2; abundance: -; v_gene: TRBV27; CDR3aa: CASSFRERSGELFF
j_gene: TRBJ1-5; abundance: -; v_gene: TRBV6-1; CDR3aa: CASSEAPGQPQHF
j_gene: TRBJ2-6; abundance: -; v_gene: TRBV5-1; CDR3aa: CASSPTPTSGRISGANVLTF
j_gene: TRBJ2-2; abundance: -; v_gene: TRBV4-1; CDR3aa: CASSQDSGGVGTGELFF
j_gene: TRBJ2-2; abundance: once; v_gene: TRBV7-2; CDR3aa: CASSLQRGTGELFF
j_gene: TRBJ2-1; abundance: -; v_gene: TRBV7-2; CDR3aa: CASSLLTGVLYEQFF
j_gene: TRBJ2-7; abundance: -; v_gene: TRBV7-2; CDR3aa: CASSLTSGGFYEQYF
j_gene: TRBJ2-7; abundance: -; v_gene: TRBV2; CDR3aa: CASRDRVYEQYF
j_gene: TRBJ1-6; abundance: -; v_gene: TRBV2; CDR3aa: CASSESVGGLSPLHF
j_gene: TRBJ1-2; abundance: -; v_gene: TRBV12-5; CDR3aa: CASGQTGLGYTF
j_gene: TRBJ1-2; abundance: -; v_gene: TRBV10-3; CDR3aa: CAISFQRDYGYTF
j_gene: TRBJ2-1; abundance: -; v_gene: TRBV7-6; CDR3aa: CASSLPRTRGSSYNEQFF
j_gene: TRBJ2-7; abundance: -; v_gene: TRBV7-8; CDR3aa: CASSMSRVGYEQYF
j_gene: TRBJ1-1; abundance: -; v_gene: TRBV19; CDR3aa: CASSPKTGTFEAFF
j_gene: TRBJ2-7; abundance: -; v_gene: TRBV2; CDR3aa: CAAGGDRGYEQYF